One sample yielded the 27 T cell receptor beta chains listed below, sequenced in a study of blood T cell repertoires in COVID-19. Repertoires were generated with immunoSEQ multiplex PCR, while TCRdb's copy carries only in-frame clones and drops some. In the table there are around 140,000 clones, approximately 87% of which are singletons. The sequencing sample was made of PBMCs or T cells enriched from blood (not recorded which). These receptor sequences come from a man aged 60-69 years who had recovered from COVID-19.

This clone was recorded only once. The V and J genes are TRBV5-1 and TRBJ2-2, with 9 bases lining up with TRBD2. The junction had 2 bases not matched to a gene; V was cut back by 2 bases and J by 0 bases. The germline V gene encodes CDR1 SGHRS and CDR2 YFSETQ. This CDR3 is built from 16 residues. In nucleotides, the CDR3 is TGCGCCAGCAGCTTCCTAGCGGGGACGAACACCGGGGAGCTGTTTTTT. Protein: CASSFLAGTNTGELFF.

CDR3 sequence: CASSQESSGETQYF. The CDR3, as DNA: TGTGCCAGCAGCCAAGAGTCCAGCGGAGAGACCCAGTACTTC. This chain connects TRBV3-1 (or the pseudogene TRBV3-2) to TRBJ2-5; D might be TRBD2 (5 bases). The CDR3 length is 14 residues. V was shortened by 0 bases and J by 4 bases, with 9 bases between the two germline ends. Germline V CDR1 and CDR2: LGHDT, YNNKEL (reference sequence).

The chain joins TRBV28 to TRBJ2-3; 7 nucleotides agree with TRBD2. The V segment lost 8 bases and the J segment 1 base; nucleotides outside the gene matches: 6. This CDR3 has 14 amino acids. Germline CDR1 and CDR2: MDHEN and SYDVKM. This chain's CDR3 is CASFSSGGTDTQYF. CDR3 nucleotides: TGTGCCAGCTTTTCTAGCGGAGGCACAGATACGCAGTATTTT.

This CDR3 reads CASSFLSGNTIYF. The CDR3, as DNA: TGTGCCAGCAGTTTTCTCTCTGGAAACACCATATATTTT. The rearrangement joins TRBV28 to TRBJ1-3; D remains ambiguous. Trimming removed 3 bases from V and 0 bases from J, with 3 bases in between. Germline V gene lookup returns CDR1 MDHEN and CDR2 SYDVKM. The CDR3 covers 13 residues.

The chain links TRBV28 to TRBJ1-1; TRBD1 is a possible D gene (6 bases). V lost 2 bases to trimming and J lost 9 bases, with 16 bases between them. Germline-derived CDR1 and CDR2 are MDHEN and SYDVKM. The CDR3 extends over 14 amino acids. DNA of the CDR3: TGTGCCAGCAGTTTACTAACAGGGATCGGCCAAGCTTTCTTT. It encodes CASSLLTGIGQAFF.

The chain combines TRBV27 with TRBJ2-7, with D perhaps matching TRBD2 (5 bases). Per the germline V gene, CDR1 is MNHEY and CDR2 is SMNVEV (reference sequence). This CDR3 is built from 13 residues. Trimming took 3 bases from V and 2 from J, leaving 8 bases between them. The CDR3 nucleotides read TGTGCCAGCAGTTTGACGGGGACCTACGAGCAGTACTTC. This codes for CASSLTGTYEQYF.

The chain is built from TRBV19 and TRBJ2-5, with 7 bases fitting TRBD2. The germline CDR1 and CDR2 sequences are LNHDA and SQIVND (reference sequence). The CDR3 length is 16 residues. V shed 4 bases, J shed 4 bases, and the junction held 12 bases outside the gene matches. The CDR3 spells CASSTSGARTRETQYF. The DNA of the CDR3 is TGTGCCAGTAGTACGAGCGGGGCTCGGACCAGAGAGACCCAGTACTTC. The entire variable domain, with the rest obtained from reference TRBV19 and TRBJ2-5, is as follows: DGGITQSPKYLFRKEGQNVTLSCEQNLNHDAMYWYRQDPGQGLRLIYYSQIVNDFQKGDIAEGYSVSREKKESFPLTVTSAQKNPTAFYLCASSTSGARTRETQYFGPGTRLLVL.

The chain is built from TRBV28 and TRBJ1-3; 8 bases align to TRBD1. This CDR3 has 15 amino acids. Germline V gives CDR1 MDHEN, CDR2 SYDVKM. V dropped 5 bases and J dropped 3; count of bases not matched to a gene: 6. CDR3 amino acids: CASSLPGQVGNTIYF. DNA of the CDR3: TGTGCCAGCAGTCTCCCGGGACAGGTTGGAAACACCATATATTTT.

CDR3 sequence: CASSFRSGANVLTF. For the CDR3, the DNA is TGTGCCAGCAGCTTTCGGTCTGGGGCCAACGTCCTGACTTTC. The rearrangement uses TRBV11-2 and TRBJ2-6; D not resolved. V was trimmed by 3 bases and J by 1 base, leaving 4 bases between them. The V gene's germline CDR1 is SGHAT and CDR2 FQNNGV. The CDR3 runs to 14 residues.

J is TRBJ1-6 and V is TRBV5-1; TRBD1 aligns across 7 bases. The junction had 6 bases not matched to a gene; V was cut back by 4 bases and J by 5 bases. The germline V gene has CDR1 SGHRS and CDR2 YFSETQ. The CDR3 has 15 amino acids. The CDR3 loop is CASSLEGQNNSPLHF. The CDR3, as DNA: TGCGCCAGCAGCCTTGAGGGACAGAATAATTCACCCCTCCACTTT. The complete variable domain, with remaining parts taken from reference TRBV5-1 and TRBJ1-6, reads KAGVTQTPRYLIKTRGQQVTLSCSPISGHRSVSWYQQTPGQGLQFLFEYFSETQRNKGNFPGRFSGRQFSNSRSEMNVSTLELGDSALYLCASSLEGQNNSPLHFGNGTRLTVT.

The V call is TRBV7-9, the J call TRBJ1-2, with a weak D call TRBD1 (6 bases). The germline V gene encodes CDR1 SEHNR and CDR2 FQNEAQ (reference sequence). Trimming took 7 bases from V and 2 from J, leaving 14 bases between them. The CDR3 sequence is 14 residues long. CDR3 nucleotide sequence: TGTGCCAGCACCGAAGGGGGGACAAACTATGGCTACACCTTC. It is translated as CASTEGGTNYGYTF.

The chain is built from TRBV4-1 and TRBJ1-1; TRBD1 matches at 9 bases. Germline CDR1 is MGHRA and CDR2 is YSYEKL. J was trimmed by 3 bases and V by 4 bases; bases with no gene match: 9. This CDR3 is 16 amino acids long. The CDR3 DNA sequence: TGCGCCAGCAGCCCAGGGGGACAGGGCCTACACACTGAAGCTTTCTTT. Translating gives CASSPGGQGLHTEAFF.

Turning to this clone: The same CDR3 also results from other DNA sequences found in this sample. The chain uses TRBV15 and TRBJ1-2, with unresolved D. Germline V gives CDR1 LNHNV, CDR2 YYDKDF (reference sequence). This CDR3 has 13 amino acids. The germline V and J ends were trimmed by 0 bases and 1 base, with 3 bases remaining between them. Here the CDR3 reads CATSRDRNYGYTF. CDR3 coding DNA: TGTGCCACCAGCAGAGACCGTAACTATGGCTACACCTTC.

This clone has a handful of counts. This chain connects TRBV24-1 to TRBJ1-2; D is perhaps TRBD1 (5 bases). The germline gives CDR1 KGHDR, CDR2 SFDVKD. This CDR3 has 15 amino acids. V dropped 5 bases and J dropped 8 bases, with 20 bases sitting between them. The CDR3 region is CATSGAGTLEGGYTF. DNA for the CDR3: TGTGCCACCAGTGGCGCGGGGACCCTCGAGGGAGGCTACACCTTC.

This clone was counted a few times. The rearrangement uses TRBV7-9 and TRBJ1-5; 7 bases are shared with TRBD1. The V segment lost 4 bases and the J segment 0 bases; nucleotides outside the gene matches: 6. The germline gives CDR1 SEHNR, CDR2 FQNEAQ (reference sequence). The CDR3 sequence is 16 residues long. The CDR3 protein is CASSSWTGYSNQPQHF. CDR3 coding DNA: TGTGCCAGCAGCTCCTGGACAGGCTATAGCAATCAGCCCCAGCATTTT.

V is TRBV3-1 (or the pseudogene TRBV3-2) and J is TRBJ2-7; the D gene is possibly TRBD1 (6 bases). V was cut by 1 base and J by 6 bases, with 10 bases left in between. Per the germline V gene, CDR1 is LGHDT and CDR2 is YNNKEL (reference sequence). The CDR3 is made up of 13 amino acids. The CDR3 DNA is TGTGCCAGCAGCCAAGGGTTAGGGGGCGAGCAGTACTTC. Residues: CASSQGLGGEQYF.

The chain uses TRBV2 and TRBJ1-2; the D is unclear. This CDR3 is 15 amino acids long. Germline V CDR1 and CDR2: SNHLY, FYNNEI. V was cut by 6 bases and J by 3 bases, with 17 bases left in between. CDR3 residues: CASRESPALDYGYTF. Here the CDR3 DNA reads TGTGCCAGCAGAGAAAGCCCGGCCCTAGACTATGGCTACACCTTC. Looking up the rest from reference TRBV2 and TRBJ1-2 gives the full variable domain: EPEVTQTPSHQVTQMGQEVILRCVPISNHLYFYWYRQILGQKVEFLVSFYNNEISEKSEIFDDQFSVERPDGSNFTLKIRSTKLEDSAMYFCASRESPALDYGYTFGSGTRLTVV.

J is TRBJ1-5 and V is TRBV10-2; no definite D call. CDR3 length equals 13 residues. V lost 3 bases and J 1 base, leaving 4 bases between the germline ends. From germline, CDR1 is WSHSY and CDR2 SAAADI. CDR3 coding DNA: TGCGCCAGCAGTGACGGGAGCAATCAGCCCCAGCATTTT. As protein: CASSDGSNQPQHF.

This chain connects TRBV6-1 to TRBJ2-3; D call uncertain. Germline-derived CDR1 and CDR2 are MNHNS and SASEGT. Trimming pared 1 base from V and 0 bases from J, leaving 8 bases between. The CDR3 has 15 amino acids. Here the CDR3 DNA reads TGTGCCAGCAGTGAAGTTCCTACTAGCACAGATACGCAGTATTTT. Translation: CASSEVPTSTDTQYF.

The V gene is TRBV9, the J gene TRBJ2-2; possible D gene TRBD1, 6 bases. V lost 5 bases and J lost 2, with 10 bases in between. Germline V gene sequence: CDR1 SGDLS, CDR2 YYNGEE. The length of the CDR3 is 14 residues. CDR3 loop: CASRRQENTGELFF. CDR3 DNA sequence: TGTGCCAGCAGAAGACAGGAAAACACCGGGGAGCTGTTTTTT.

The CDR3 here is CASSSPPGQESSYEQYF. The CDR3 nucleotides read TGTGCCAGCAGTAGCCCGCCGGGACAGGAAAGCTCCTACGAGCAGTACTTC. The chain has TRBV28 and TRBJ2-7, with 8 bases fitting TRBD1. CDR1 MDHEN and CDR2 SYDVKM come from the germline V gene. The length of the CDR3 is 17 residues. The trim removed 5 bases at V and 0 bases at J, leaving 12 bases unmatched.

V usage is TRBV18 and J usage is TRBJ1-1; D perhaps matches TRBD1 (5 bases). The V end lost 2 bases, the J end lost 1 base, and 5 bases lay between the germline ends. The CDR3 has 13 amino acids. CDR1 KGHSH and CDR2 LQKENI come from the germline V gene. For the CDR3, the DNA is TGTGCCAGCTCACCAAGGGGGAACACTGAAGCTTTCTTT. It encodes CASSPRGNTEAFF.

This clone is a singleton in its sample. The chain is built from TRBV9 and TRBJ2-7, with a weak D call TRBD2 (5 bases). The germline CDR1 and CDR2 sequences are SGDLS and YYNGEE. The CDR3 covers 15 residues. Trimming left V 0 bases short and J 3 bases short, with 13 bases between. The CDR3 DNA reads TGTGCCAGCAGCGTAGGGACGAGAGGAGGCTACGAGCAGTACTTC. Residues: CASSVGTRGGYEQYF.

The V and J genes are TRBV6-5 and TRBJ1-3, with D maybe TRBD1 (6 bases). With 6 bases removed from V and 0 bases from J, the gap between germline ends came to 9 bases. The CDR3 is made up of 14 amino acids. Per the germline V gene, CDR1 is MNHEY and CDR2 is SVGAGI. CDR3 sequence reads: CASRRQVSGNTIYF. The CDR3 bases are TGTGCCAGCAGAAGACAGGTCTCTGGAAACACCATATATTTT.

V and J are TRBV30 and TRBJ1-1; 8 bases fit TRBD1. The CDR3 covers 14 residues. Germline loops: CDR1 GTSNPN, CDR2 SVGIG (reference sequence). V trimming: 8 bases; J trimming: 0 bases; junction bases outside the gene matches: 8. The CDR3 loop is CAPRGPRMNTEAFF. The DNA for the CDR3 is TGTGCCCCCAGGGGGCCTAGGATGAACACTGAAGCTTTCTTT.

This clone was seen once. The CDR3 sequence is CASSLLAGNTEAFF. CDR3 DNA: TGCGCCAGCAGCTTGTTGGCAGGGAACACTGAAGCTTTCTTT. The J gene is TRBJ1-1, the V gene TRBV5-1; D not certain. The CDR3 spans 14 residues. Trimming left V 1 base short and J 1 base short, with 8 bases between. CDR1 and CDR2 from the germline V gene are SGHRS and YFSETQ. The whole variable domain, remainder taken from reference TRBV5-1 and TRBJ1-1, is KAGVTQTPRYLIKTRGQQVTLSCSPISGHRSVSWYQQTPGQGLQFLFEYFSETQRNKGNFPGRFSGRQFSNSRSEMNVSTLELGDSALYLCASSLLAGNTEAFFGQGTRLTVV.

The gene calls are TRBV19 and TRBJ2-1; D ambiguous. The CDR3 spans 12 residues. Trimming shortened V by 3 bases and J by 12 bases, and 12 bases separated the two germline ends. CDR1 is LNHDA, CDR2 SQIVND, per germline (reference sequence). The CDR3 sequence: CASSMSPVGQFF. Here the CDR3 DNA reads TGTGCCAGTAGTATGTCCCCCGTCGGGCAGTTCTTC.